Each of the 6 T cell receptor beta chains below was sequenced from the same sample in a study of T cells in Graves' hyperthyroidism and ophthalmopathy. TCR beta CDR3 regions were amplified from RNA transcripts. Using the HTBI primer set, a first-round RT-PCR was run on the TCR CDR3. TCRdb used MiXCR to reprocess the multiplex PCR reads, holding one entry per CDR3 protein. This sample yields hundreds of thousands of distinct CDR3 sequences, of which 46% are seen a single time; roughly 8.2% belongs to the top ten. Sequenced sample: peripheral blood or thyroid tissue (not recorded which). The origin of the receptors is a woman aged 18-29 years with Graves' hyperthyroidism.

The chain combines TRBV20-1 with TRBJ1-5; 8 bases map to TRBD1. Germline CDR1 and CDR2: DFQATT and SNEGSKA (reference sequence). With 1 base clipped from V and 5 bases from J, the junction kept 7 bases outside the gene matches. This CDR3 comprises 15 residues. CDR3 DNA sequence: TGCAGTGCTAGAGGGACAGGGATTCGGTATCAGCCCCAGCATTTT. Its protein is CSARGTGIRYQPQHF.

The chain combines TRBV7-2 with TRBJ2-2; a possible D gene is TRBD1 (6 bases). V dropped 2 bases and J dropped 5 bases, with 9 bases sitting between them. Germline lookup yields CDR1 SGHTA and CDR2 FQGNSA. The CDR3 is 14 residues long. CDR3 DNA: TGTGCCAGCAGCTTAACCCAGGGGACCGGGGAGCTGTTTTTT. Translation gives CASSLTQGTGELFF. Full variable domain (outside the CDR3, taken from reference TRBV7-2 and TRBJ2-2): GAGVSQSPSNKVTEKGKDVELRCDPISGHTALYWYRQSLGQGLEFLIYFQGNSAPDKSGLPSDRFSAERTGGSVSTLTIQRTQQEDSAVYLCASSLTQGTGELFFGEGSRLTVL.

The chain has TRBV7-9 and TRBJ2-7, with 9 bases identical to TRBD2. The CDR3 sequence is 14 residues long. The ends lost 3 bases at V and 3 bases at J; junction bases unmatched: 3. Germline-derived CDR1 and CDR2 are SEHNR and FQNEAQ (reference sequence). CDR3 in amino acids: CASSLIAGDYEQYF. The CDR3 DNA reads TGTGCCAGCAGCTTGATAGCGGGAGACTACGAGCAGTACTTC.

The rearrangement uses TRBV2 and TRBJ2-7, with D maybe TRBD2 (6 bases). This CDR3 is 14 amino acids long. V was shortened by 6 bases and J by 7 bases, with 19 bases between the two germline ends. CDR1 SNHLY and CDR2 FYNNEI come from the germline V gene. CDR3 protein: CASSNRGIFWEQYF. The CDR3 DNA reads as TGTGCCAGCAGCAACCGGGGGATTTTTTGGGAGCAGTACTTC.

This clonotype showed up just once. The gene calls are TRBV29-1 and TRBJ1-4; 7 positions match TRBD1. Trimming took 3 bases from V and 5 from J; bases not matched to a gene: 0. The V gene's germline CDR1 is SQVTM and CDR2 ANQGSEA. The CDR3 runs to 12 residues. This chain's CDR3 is CSVEDRNEKLFF. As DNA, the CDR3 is TGCAGCGTTGAGGACAGGAATGAAAAACTGTTTTTT.

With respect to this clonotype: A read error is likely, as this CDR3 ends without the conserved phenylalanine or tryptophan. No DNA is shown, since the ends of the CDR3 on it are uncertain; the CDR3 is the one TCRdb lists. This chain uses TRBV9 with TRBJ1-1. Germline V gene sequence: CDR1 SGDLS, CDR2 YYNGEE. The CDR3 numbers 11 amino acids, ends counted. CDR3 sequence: CASSEPLEAGY.